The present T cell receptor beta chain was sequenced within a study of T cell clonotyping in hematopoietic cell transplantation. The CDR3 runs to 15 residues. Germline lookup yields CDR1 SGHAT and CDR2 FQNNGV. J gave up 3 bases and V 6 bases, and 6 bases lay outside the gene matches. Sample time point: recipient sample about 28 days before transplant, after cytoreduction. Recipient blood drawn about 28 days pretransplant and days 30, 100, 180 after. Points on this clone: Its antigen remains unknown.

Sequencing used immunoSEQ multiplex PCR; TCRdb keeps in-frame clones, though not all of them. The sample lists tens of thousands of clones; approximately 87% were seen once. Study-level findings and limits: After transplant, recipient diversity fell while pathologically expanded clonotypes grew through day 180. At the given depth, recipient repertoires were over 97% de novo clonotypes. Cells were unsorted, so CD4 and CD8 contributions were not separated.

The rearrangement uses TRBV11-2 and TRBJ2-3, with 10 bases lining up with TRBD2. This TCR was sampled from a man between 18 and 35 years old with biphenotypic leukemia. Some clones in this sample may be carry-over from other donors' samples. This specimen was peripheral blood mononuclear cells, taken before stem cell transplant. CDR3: CASSLGLAATDTQYF. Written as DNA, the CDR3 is TGTGCCAGCAGTCTTGGACTAGCGGCTACAGATACGCAGTATTTT.